A single sample is the source of the 22 T cell receptor beta chains below, sequenced in a study of CD8+ T cells in alopecia areata. RNA extraction was followed by reverse transcription into cDNA, which acted as the sequencing template. The method was immunoSEQ multiplex PCR; TCRdb's version includes in-frame clones alone and lacks a portion of them. The data hold 130,000 to 150,000 clones, with approximately 80% observed a single time. The treatment was: oral pan-JAK inhibitor, 5-10 mg twice daily. The specimen was CD8+ T cells sorted from blood, collected at week 4, from a patient treated with tofacitinib. These TCRs come from a human donor with alopecia areata.

The chain combines TRBV7-9 with TRBJ1-1; D gene unclear. V lost 5 bases, J lost 3 bases, and 16 bases lay in between. The V gene's germline CDR1 is SEHNR and CDR2 FQNEAQ (reference sequence). The CDR3 has 15 residues. CDR3 protein: CASSHRTRGDTEAFF. CDR3 in DNA: TGTGCCAGCAGCCATCGGACCCGGGGAGACACTGAAGCTTTCTTT. Full variable domain (remainder filled in from reference TRBV7-9 and TRBJ1-1): DTGVSQNPRHKITKRGQNVTFRCDPISEHNRLYWYRQTLGQGPEFLTYFQNEAQLEKSRLLSDRFSAERPKGSFSTLEIQRTEQGDSAMYLCASSHRTRGDTEAFFGQGTRLTVV.

J is TRBJ1-2 and V is TRBV7-9, with a tentative D call TRBD1 (5 bases). Germline V CDR1 and CDR2: SEHNR, FQNEAQ (reference sequence). The CDR3 has 15 residues. Trimming pared 5 bases from V and 1 base from J, leaving 14 bases between. CDR3 sequence: CASSLYQQVNYGYTF. CDR3 bases: TGTGCCAGCAGCCTGTACCAACAGGTTAACTATGGCTACACCTTC.

This sequence joins TRBV29-1 and TRBJ2-3, with TRBD2 matching over 10 bases. Germline V gene lookup returns CDR1 SQVTM and CDR2 ANQGSEA. The CDR3 has 15 amino acids. Trimming cost V 6 bases and J 2 bases; bases outside gene matches: 8. Written as DNA, the CDR3 is TGCAGCGTGGACCCTAGCGGGGGACTCACAGATACGCAGTATTTT. As protein: CSVDPSGGLTDTQYF.

V is TRBV27 and J is TRBJ2-3, with TRBD1 matching over 8 bases. Per germline, CDR1 MNHEY and CDR2 SMNVEV (reference sequence). V was pared by 3 bases and J by 5 bases, with 1 base of the junction left unmatched. The CDR3 is 13 residues long. For the CDR3, the DNA is TGTGCCAGCAGTTTCGACAGGGGAGATACGCAGTATTTT. Its translation: CASSFDRGDTQYF.

The chain links TRBV2 to TRBJ2-5, with TRBD2 identical over 13 bases. CDR3 size: 16 residues. With V trimmed by 9 bases and J by 5 bases, 12 bases remained unmatched. Germline V CDR1 and CDR2: SNHLY, FYNNEI. This CDR3 is CARPSGLAGDLETQYF. In DNA form, the CDR3 reads TGTGCCAGGCCCTCTGGACTAGCGGGGGATCTGGAGACCCAGTACTTC.

This rearrangement joins TRBV18 to TRBJ2-5; D not resolved. The CDR3 contains 11 residues. The V and J ends lost 6 bases and 5 bases respectively, with 7 bases between them. CDR1 is KGHSH, CDR2 LQKENI, per germline. CDR3 region: CASSSGETQYF. CDR3 bases: TGTGCCAGCTCGTCGGGTGAGACCCAGTACTTC.

V usage is TRBV29-1 and J usage is TRBJ2-1, with TRBD2 matching over 16 bases. Germline V gives CDR1 SQVTM, CDR2 ANQGSEA. The CDR3 has 17 residues. The V gene end was trimmed by 2 bases and the J gene end by 7 bases; junction bases not matched to a gene: 8. Written as DNA, the CDR3 is TGCAGCGTTGAATTTCTAGGGACTAGCGGGGGGGTTAATGAGCAGTTCTTC. This codes for CSVEFLGTSGGVNEQFF.

The chain has TRBV13 and TRBJ1-6, with TRBD1 as a possible D gene (5 bases). CDR1 and CDR2 (germline): PRHDT, FYEKMQ (reference sequence). The CDR3 covers 13 residues. The germline V and J ends were trimmed by 1 base and 9 bases, with 7 bases remaining between them. The CDR3 reads CASSLDDSSPLHF. CDR3 DNA: TGTGCCAGCAGCTTAGACGACAGTTCACCCCTCCACTTT.

This clone was counted once. The V call is TRBV5-1, the J call TRBJ2-5, with 7 bases lining up with TRBD1. The V gene's germline CDR1 is SGHRS and CDR2 YFSETQ. This CDR3 has 15 residues. The J segment lost 3 bases and the V segment lost 0 bases, leaving 5 bases of the junction unmatched. The CDR3 sequence: CASSLEGTVKETQYF. CDR3 in DNA: TGCGCCAGCAGCTTGGAGGGGACAGTAAAAGAGACCCAGTACTTC.

The gene calls are TRBV9 and TRBJ1-6; a weak D match, TRBD1 (6 bases). This CDR3 contains 14 residues. Germline V gene sequence: CDR1 SGDLS, CDR2 YYNGEE. The germline V and J ends were trimmed by 0 bases and 10 bases, with 11 bases remaining between them. This CDR3 is CASSVGRGRSPLHF. The CDR3 DNA is TGTGCCAGCAGCGTAGGACGGGGGCGGTCACCCCTCCACTTT.

The CDR3 sequence: CASSLGTGGTYEQYF. The CDR3 nucleotides read TGCGCCAGCAGCCTGGGGACAGGGGGGACCTACGAGCAGTACTTC. The gene calls are TRBV5-1 and TRBJ2-7, with TRBD1 identical over 11 bases. The CDR3 covers 15 residues. The V segment lost 4 bases and the J segment 2 bases; nucleotides outside the gene matches: 5. The germline gives CDR1 SGHRS, CDR2 YFSETQ.

The chain carries TRBV7-9 and TRBJ2-3; D is perhaps TRBD2 (6 bases). The CDR3 has 19 residues. Germline V gene data show CDR1 as SEHNR and CDR2 as FQNEAQ (reference sequence). Trimming shortened V by 3 bases and J by 3 bases, and 25 bases separated the two germline ends. In nucleotides, the CDR3 is TGTGCCAGCAGCTTCGGGCGGGGCCTCACCCGGGCGGCAACAGATACGCAGTATTTT. Translating gives CASSFGRGLTRAATDTQYF. Full variable domain (remainder filled in from reference TRBV7-9 and TRBJ2-3): DTGVSQNPRHKITKRGQNVTFRCDPISEHNRLYWYRQTLGQGPEFLTYFQNEAQLEKSRLLSDRFSAERPKGSFSTLEIQRTEQGDSAMYLCASSFGRGLTRAATDTQYFGPGTRLTVL.

The chain couples TRBV6-1 to TRBJ1-5; TRBD1 matches at 9 bases. V lost 6 bases and J lost 4; bases outside the gene matches: 10. This CDR3 spans 16 amino acids. From germline, CDR1 is MNHNS and CDR2 SASEGT. CDR3 loop: CASRERGTGRNQPQHF. The CDR3 region has the DNA TGTGCCAGCAGGGAAAGAGGGACAGGGAGAAATCAGCCCCAGCATTTT.

This chain connects TRBV11-2 to TRBJ1-2; 10 bases align to TRBD1. The V gene end was trimmed by 6 bases and the J gene end by 8 bases; junction bases not matched to a gene: 15. The germline V gene has CDR1 SGHAT and CDR2 FQNNGV. The CDR3 extends over 16 amino acids. The CDR3 DNA sequence: TGTGCCAGCAGTGCGACAGGGGGCAGCCGGTTGGTAGGCTACACCTTC. Translated: CASSATGGSRLVGYTF. The variable domain in full, with the rest retrieved from reference TRBV11-2 and TRBJ1-2, is EAGVAQSPRYKIIEKRQSVAFWCNPISGHATLYWYQQILGQGPKLLIQFQNNGVVDDSQLPKDRFSAERLKGVDSTLKIQPAKLEDSAVYLCASSATGGSRLVGYTFGSGTRLTVV.

The gene calls are TRBV6-6 and TRBJ1-1; weak D call: TRBD1 (5 bases). Germline values: CDR1 MNHNY, CDR2 SVGAGI (reference sequence). With 4 bases removed from V and 4 bases from J, the gap between germline ends came to 10 bases. The CDR3 extends over 13 amino acids. For the CDR3, the DNA is TGTGCCAGCAGTTTAAGGGGTTCCACTGAAGCTTTCTTT. Its protein product is CASSLRGSTEAFF.

The chain is built from TRBV11-2 and TRBJ2-7, with D perhaps matching TRBD1 (6 bases). This CDR3 spans 15 amino acids. V was cut by 1 base and J by 0 bases, with 10 bases left in between. The germline V gene has CDR1 SGHAT and CDR2 FQNNGV. The CDR3 here is CASSLAPDSSYEQYF. The CDR3 DNA follows: TGTGCCAGCAGCTTAGCCCCGGACAGCTCCTACGAGCAGTACTTC.

The chain recombines TRBV27 with TRBJ2-3; 7 bases are a match to TRBD1. CDR1 and CDR2 (germline): MNHEY, SMNVEV (reference sequence). There are 18 residues in the CDR3. After removal of 5 bases from V and 2 bases from J, the junction contained 16 bases not matched to a gene. The CDR3 sequence: CASSLGRDSLIPTDTQYF. The CDR3, as DNA: TGTGCCAGCAGTCTCGGCCGGGACAGTTTAATCCCCACAGATACGCAGTATTTT.

The chain employs TRBV4-1 and TRBJ2-3, with 9 bases that match TRBD1. The CDR3 has 16 residues. Germline CDR1 reads MGHRA; CDR2 reads YSYEKL. The J segment lost 3 bases and the V segment lost 0 bases, leaving 4 bases of the junction unmatched. This CDR3 is CASSQEGQGWTDTQYF. The CDR3 DNA is TGCGCCAGCAGCCAAGAGGGACAGGGTTGGACAGATACGCAGTATTTT.

This chain connects TRBV27 to TRBJ2-5; D is perhaps TRBD1 or TRBD2 (5 bases each). CDR3 length equals 15 residues. Germline CDR1 reads MNHEY; CDR2 reads SMNVEV (reference sequence). V dropped 2 bases and J dropped 9 bases, with 19 bases sitting between them. CDR3: CASSLTGTPLVAQYF. DNA for the CDR3: TGTGCCAGCAGTTTAACCGGGACCCCCTTGGTGGCCCAGTACTTC.

The V gene is TRBV5-6, the J gene TRBJ2-7; D gene ambiguous. Trimming shortened V by 4 bases and J by 0 bases, and 14 bases separated the two germline ends. This CDR3 spans 15 amino acids. Per the germline V gene, CDR1 is SGHDT and CDR2 is YYEEEE. The CDR3 protein is CASSPTSAISYEQYF. The CDR3, as DNA: TGTGCCAGCAGCCCGACGAGCGCCATCTCCTACGAGCAGTACTTC. Looking up the rest from reference TRBV5-6 and TRBJ2-7 gives the full variable domain: DAGVTQSPTHLIKTRGQQVTLRCSPKSGHDTVSWYQQALGQGPQFIFQYYEEEERQRGNFPDRFSGHQFPNYSSELNVNALLLGDSALYLCASSPTSAISYEQYFGPGTRLTVT.

The rearrangement joins TRBV2 to TRBJ2-1; D uncertain. Germline V gives CDR1 SNHLY, CDR2 FYNNEI. The CDR3 loop spans 15 amino acids. V was trimmed by 5 bases and J by 1 base, leaving 12 bases between them. CDR3 nucleotide sequence: TGTGCCAGCAGTCTGAAGGACCGTTCCTACAATGAGCAGTTCTTC. Translated, it gives CASSLKDRSYNEQFF.

This clone has just one count. V usage is TRBV25-1 and J usage is TRBJ2-7, with D perhaps TRBD1 (6 bases). The CDR3 is 14 residues long. Looked up from germline, CDR1 is MGHDK and CDR2 is SYGVNS. Deletions cut 4 bases from V and 2 bases from J, with 12 bases between. This CDR3 reads CASSGGPIPYEQYF. The CDR3 nucleotides read TGTGCCAGCAGTGGGGGGCCCATACCCTACGAGCAGTACTTC.